These 31 T cell receptor beta chains were all obtained from the same sample, sequenced in a study of shared clonotypes between healthy human individuals. The repertoire was sequenced with immunoSEQ multiplex PCR; TCRdb's copy has only in-frame clones and lacks some. The sample has around 100,000 clones, about 70% seen once. The sample comprised memory CD8+ T cells sorted from blood. Subset meaning: CD45RO+ cells pooled with CCR7-negative TemRA cells. These TCRs come from a woman in her 30s in good health.

This clone showed up many times. J is TRBJ2-2 and V is TRBV6-4; TRBD1 aligns across 10 bases. In germline, CDR1 is MRHNA, CDR2 SNTAGT. With 2 bases clipped from V and 6 bases from J, the junction kept 0 bases outside the gene matches. The CDR3 extends over 14 amino acids. CDR3 residues: CASSDGQGAGELFF. For the CDR3, the DNA is TGTGCCAGCAGTGACGGACAGGGGGCCGGGGAGCTGTTTTTT.

This CDR3 reads CASSQEGDRKNTEAFF. The CDR3 region has the DNA TGTGCCAGCAGCCAAGAAGGAGACAGGAAGAACACTGAAGCTTTCTTT. This chain connects TRBV14 to TRBJ1-1; possibly TRBD1 for D (6 bases). V gave up 0 bases and J gave up 1 base, with 12 bases separating them. CDR3 length: 16 amino acids. Per the germline V gene, CDR1 is SGHDN and CDR2 is FVKESK.

This clone was seen a handful of times. V usage is TRBV2 and J usage is TRBJ1-2; D is ambiguous. Per the germline V gene, CDR1 is SNHLY and CDR2 is FYNNEI. This CDR3 has 14 residues. Trimming shortened V by 7 bases and J by 8 bases, and 20 bases separated the two germline ends. Written as DNA, the CDR3 is TGTGCCAGCACCACAAGTGGGGAGGTAGGGGGCTACACCTTC. Residues: CASTTSGEVGGYTF.

This clone has just one count. In DNA, the CDR3 is TGTGCCAGCAGTTTTTTTAGCGATGGGGCCAACGTCCTGACTTTC. It translates to CASSFFSDGANVLTF. The chain carries TRBV27 and TRBJ2-6; D perhaps matches TRBD2 (5 bases). Germline lookup yields CDR1 MNHEY and CDR2 SMNVEV (reference sequence). The V gene lost 3 bases and the J gene lost 3 bases, with 9 bases spanning the gap. The CDR3 is 15 residues long.

The rearrangement links TRBV5-1 to TRBJ2-3, with D perhaps TRBD1 or TRBD2 (5 bases each). The germline gives CDR1 SGHRS, CDR2 YFSETQ. The CDR3 totals 15 residues. The germline V and J ends were trimmed by 4 bases and 5 bases, with 17 bases remaining between them. The CDR3 DNA is TGCGCCAGCAGCAGGGACGGCCGGACCGGAGATACGCAGTATTTT. Protein: CASSRDGRTGDTQYF.

The chain links TRBV5-1 to TRBJ2-7; D gene uncertain. The V and J ends lost 4 bases and 7 bases respectively, with 15 bases between them. CDR3 size: 13 residues. CDR1 is SGHRS, CDR2 YFSETQ, per germline. CDR3 residues: CASSQTPSVEQYF. The CDR3 coding sequence is TGCGCCAGCAGCCAAACCCCGAGTGTGGAGCAGTACTTC.

The table lists this clone with a count of one. The rearrangement uses TRBV7-2 and TRBJ2-5, with a weak D call TRBD1 (6 bases). In germline, CDR1 is SGHTA, CDR2 FQGNSA. The V end lost 0 bases, the J end lost 6 bases, and 11 bases lay between the germline ends. The CDR3 totals 14 residues. CDR3 bases: TGTGCCAGCAGCTTAGCCCAGGGGTTGAAGACCCAGTACTTC. This gives the protein CASSLAQGLKTQYF.

This chain joins TRBV7-8 and TRBJ2-2, with 10 bases that match TRBD2. Germline V gives CDR1 SGHVS, CDR2 FQNEAQ. The CDR3 runs to 20 residues. After removal of 3 bases from V and 7 bases from J, the junction contained 20 bases not matched to a gene. Written as DNA, the CDR3 is TGTGCCAGCAGCTTTAGGACTCAGATAGAAGCGGGAGGGCCTGACGGGGAGCTGTTTTTT. Translation: CASSFRTQIEAGGPDGELFF.

The chain couples TRBV2 to TRBJ2-1; no reliable D call. V was trimmed by 7 bases and J by 3 bases, leaving 16 bases between them. CDR1 and CDR2 from the germline V gene are SNHLY and FYNNEI. This CDR3 is 15 amino acids long. The CDR3, as DNA: TGTGCCAGCATCCTGAGCGCGGCCAACTACAATGAGCAGTTCTTC. Translated: CASILSAANYNEQFF.

This chain uses TRBV5-1 with TRBJ2-3; 7 bases fit TRBD1. The germline CDR1 and CDR2 sequences are SGHRS and YFSETQ. The CDR3 runs to 15 residues. The J segment lost 8 bases and the V segment lost 4 bases, leaving 13 bases of the junction unmatched. CDR3 residues: CASSAGTARTGTQYF. CDR3 in DNA: TGCGCCAGCAGCGCCGGGACAGCACGAACGGGTACGCAGTATTTT. The full variable domain, its missing parts supplied by reference TRBV5-1 and TRBJ2-3, is KAGVTQTPRYLIKTRGQQVTLSCSPISGHRSVSWYQQTPGQGLQFLFEYFSETQRNKGNFPGRFSGRQFSNSRSEMNVSTLELGDSALYLCASSAGTARTGTQYFGPGTRLTVL.

Remarks on this clone: This likely reflects a read error, since a far larger clone is one base away. Other DNA sequences in the same sample also yield this CDR3. The rearrangement uses TRBV6-4 and TRBJ2-3, with 11 bases aligning to TRBD2. J lost 0 bases, V lost 4 bases, and 0 bases had no gene match. The CDR3 sequence is 15 residues long. In germline, CDR1 is MRHNA, CDR2 SNTAGT. The CDR3 spells CASSGLAGSTDTQYF. CDR3 sequence (DNA): TGTGCCAGCAGTGGACTAGCGGGAAGCACAGATACGCAGTATTTT.

With regard to this clone: One end of the junction varies from germline; a read error may be responsible. The chain combines TRBV27 with TRBJ1-5; D is unclear. The CDR3 totals 13 residues. CDR1 and CDR2 from the germline V gene are MNHEY and SMNVEV (reference sequence). In DNA, the CDR3 is TGTGCCAGCAGTCTATCCATCGGCGGGCCCCAGCATTTT. Amino acids: CASSLSIGGPQHF.

The chain carries TRBV13 and TRBJ1-1; weak D call: TRBD1 (5 bases). The germline CDR1 and CDR2 sequences are PRHDT and FYEKMQ (reference sequence). V was clipped by 0 bases and J by 5 bases, with 13 bases between them. This CDR3 comprises 15 residues. Written as DNA, the CDR3 is TGTGCCAGCAGCTTAGGTTGGGGCGCTGGGACTGAAGCTTTCTTT. Translated, it gives CASSLGWGAGTEAFF.

The V and J genes are TRBV7-8 and TRBJ2-5; the D call may be TRBD1 or TRBD2 (6 bases each). The CDR3 is 14 residues long. Germline V lookup: CDR1 SGHVS, CDR2 FQNEAQ. The V end lost 3 bases, the J end lost 5 bases, and 13 bases lay between the germline ends. CDR3 sequence: CASSFSGAEETQYF. CDR3 nucleotides: TGTGCCAGCAGCTTCTCGGGGGCGGAGGAGACCCAGTACTTC.

The genes are TRBV6-5 and TRBJ1-5; the D gene is possibly TRBD1 (5 bases). The V end was cut by 7 bases, the J end by 4 bases, with 14 bases between. There are 14 residues in the CDR3. The V gene's germline CDR1 is MNHEY and CDR2 SVGAGI. The CDR3 spells CASKGGAGNQPQHF. The CDR3, as DNA: TGTGCCAGCAAGGGAGGGGCAGGGAATCAGCCCCAGCATTTT.

This clone was counted only a few times. The chain recombines TRBV29-1 with TRBJ2-1; tentative D call: TRBD2 (6 bases). Germline CDR1 is SQVTM and CDR2 is ANQGSEA. The V end lost 0 bases, the J end lost 10 bases, and 16 bases lay between the germline ends. The CDR3 spans 14 residues. In DNA, the CDR3 is TGCAGCGTTGAAGATCAAACTGTCCGGGGGGAGCAGTTCTTC. Its translation is CSVEDQTVRGEQFF.

The chain carries TRBV11-3 and TRBJ2-1; the match to TRBD2 covers 7 bases. J was trimmed by 9 bases and V by 5 bases; bases with no gene match: 10. CDR3 length equals 14 residues. Per the germline V gene, CDR1 is SGHNT and CDR2 is YENEEA. The CDR3 sequence is CASSTGLEVGEQFF. CDR3 bases: TGTGCCAGCAGCACTGGACTAGAAGTTGGTGAGCAGTTCTTC. Using reference TRBV11-3 and TRBJ2-1 for the parts outside the CDR3, the full variable domain is EAGVVQSPRYKIIEKKQPVAFWCNPISGHNTLYWYLQNLGQGPELLIRYENEEAVDDSQLPKDRFSAERLKGVDSTLKIQPAELGDSAVYLCASSTGLEVGEQFFGPGTRLTVL.

The chain recombines TRBV6-5 with TRBJ2-7; TRBD1 matches 8 bases. CDR1 and CDR2 from the germline V gene are MNHEY and SVGAGI. The CDR3 is made up of 16 amino acids. The V gene end was trimmed by 2 bases and the J gene end by 5 bases; junction bases not matched to a gene: 11. Here the CDR3 DNA reads TGTGCCAGCAGTTACGGGTTGGGGCAGGGGGCGAACGAGCAGTACTTC. Its protein product is CASSYGLGQGANEQYF.

On this clone itself: In the same sample, other DNA sequences code for this CDR3. J is TRBJ2-5 and V is TRBV9, with D perhaps matching TRBD1 or TRBD2 (5 bases each). Germline V CDR1 and CDR2: SGDLS, YYNGEE. V was clipped by 2 bases and J by 1 base, with 9 bases between them. The CDR3 loop spans 14 amino acids. CDR3 in amino acids: CASSVGGSQETQYF. CDR3 sequence (DNA): TGTGCCAGCAGCGTTGGGGGTTCCCAAGAGACCCAGTACTTC.

The chain carries TRBV4-1 and TRBJ2-1, with a possible D match to TRBD1 (6 bases). CDR1 MGHRA and CDR2 YSYEKL come from the germline V gene. V lost 0 bases to trimming and J lost 8 bases, with 20 bases between them. CDR3 length: 17 amino acids. The CDR3 spells CASSQDRWVIGGDEQFF. The DNA of the CDR3 is TGCGCCAGCAGCCAAGATCGGTGGGTCATAGGGGGAGATGAGCAGTTCTTC.

This clone occurred a few times. The chain joins TRBV6-1 to TRBJ2-3, with 8 bases identical to TRBD1. The junction had 4 bases not matched to a gene; V was cut back by 3 bases and J by 2 bases. Germline CDR1 MNHNS, CDR2 SASEGT. This CDR3 spans 15 amino acids. The CDR3 protein is CASSDGRGHTDTQYF. The CDR3 bases are TGTGCCAGCAGTGACGGCAGGGGGCACACAGATACGCAGTATTTT.

The chain joins TRBV27 to TRBJ2-7; tentative D call: TRBD2 (5 bases). In germline, CDR1 is MNHEY, CDR2 SMNVEV (reference sequence). The V gene lost 4 bases and the J gene lost 7 bases, with 17 bases spanning the gap. There are 14 residues in the CDR3. This chain's CDR3 is CASSSLASSSEQYF. The CDR3 nucleotides are TGTGCCAGCAGTTCCCTAGCCTCTTCATCAGAGCAGTACTTC.

This sequence joins TRBV29-1 and TRBJ2-2; 8 bases map to TRBD1. The CDR3 sequence is 13 residues long. Germline V lookup: CDR1 SQVTM, CDR2 ANQGSEA. The trim removed 5 bases at V and 3 bases at J, leaving 2 bases unmatched. The CDR3 spells CSVTQGDTGELFF. The CDR3 DNA reads TGCAGCGTTACACAGGGGGACACCGGGGAGCTGTTTTTT.

The chain has TRBV7-9 and TRBJ2-5; 7 nucleotides line up with TRBD1. The J call may be faulty, since TRBJ2-7 better matches the DNA end. This CDR3 has 16 amino acids. Looked up from germline, CDR1 is SEHNR and CDR2 is FQNEAQ (reference sequence). CDR3 region: CASSLPGQIPIHEQYF. Here the CDR3 DNA reads TGTGCCAGCAGCTTACCGGGACAGATACCTATCCACGAGCAGTACTTC.

Only one count was recorded for this clone. V gene TRBV9 combines with J gene TRBJ2-3; weak D call: TRBD1 (5 bases). Germline CDR1 reads SGDLS; CDR2 reads YYNGEE. The length of the CDR3 is 16 residues. V lost 3 bases to trimming and J lost 0 bases, with 14 bases between them. The DNA for the CDR3 is TGTGCCAGCAGCGCCTACAGGAGCACCAGCACAGATACGCAGTATTTT. This codes for CASSAYRSTSTDTQYF.

This clone came up once. V usage is TRBV25-1 and J usage is TRBJ1-1, with unresolved D. V was pared by 1 base and J by 5 bases, with 14 bases between. This CDR3 has 15 residues. In germline, CDR1 is MGHDK, CDR2 SYGVNS. The CDR3: CASSESMARGTEAFF. The CDR3 bases are TGTGCCAGCAGTGAATCGATGGCTCGGGGTACTGAAGCTTTCTTT.

With respect to this clone: Given a much more abundant clone one base away, this may be a read error. This specimen includes other DNA sequences encoding the same CDR3. The genes are TRBV7-9 and TRBJ1-2, with 9 positions matching TRBD1. The CDR3 is 15 residues long. Looked up from germline, CDR1 is SEHNR and CDR2 is FQNEAQ (reference sequence). The CDR3 sequence is CASSFLGQGIYGYTF. CDR3 coding DNA: TGTGCTAGCAGCTTCCTGGGACAGGGCATCTATGGCTACACCTTC.

This clone was recorded only once. The chain joins TRBV16 to TRBJ1-1, with 8 bases that match TRBD1. The V and J ends lost 4 bases and 0 bases, in that order; junction bases with no gene match: 4. CDR1 KGHSY and CDR2 FQNENV come from the germline V gene. There are 15 residues in the CDR3. This CDR3 is CASSPRQGLNTEAFF. CDR3 sequence (DNA): TGTGCCAGCAGCCCCCGACAGGGGTTGAACACTGAAGCTTTCTTT.

The chain has TRBV27 and TRBJ2-1; D is undetermined. V was trimmed by 5 bases and J by 4 bases, leaving 12 bases between them. Germline V CDR1 and CDR2: MNHEY, SMNVEV (reference sequence). The CDR3 runs to 14 residues. CDR3 sequence (DNA): TGTGCCAGCAGTCCCGGGCCAAATTACAATGAGCAGTTCTTC. Its protein product is CASSPGPNYNEQFF.

This chain connects TRBV4-2 to TRBJ2-2; D perhaps matches TRBD1 (5 bases). There are 15 residues in the CDR3. The V gene's germline CDR1 is LGHNA and CDR2 YNFKEQ. Trimming left V 0 bases short and J 4 bases short, with 9 bases between. The CDR3 coding sequence is TGTGCCAGCAGCCAAGATCAGGGTAGCACCGGGGAGCTGTTTTTT. This encodes CASSQDQGSTGELFF.

The chain uses TRBV25-1 and TRBJ2-3; D perhaps matches TRBD2 (6 bases). Germline assignment: CDR1 MGHDK and CDR2 SYGVNS. The germline V and J ends were trimmed by 7 bases and 0 bases, with 14 bases remaining between them. This CDR3 region has 15 residues. In nucleotides, the CDR3 is TGTGCCAGCAAAAGGGTAGGGACTAGCACAGATACGCAGTATTTT. Its protein is CASKRVGTSTDTQYF. Variable domain in full (rest from reference TRBV25-1 and TRBJ2-3): EADIYQTPRYLVIGTGKKITLECSQTMGHDKMYWYQQDPGMELHLIHYSYGVNSTEKGDLSSESTVSRIRTEHFPLTLESARPSHTSQYLCASKRVGTSTDTQYFGPGTRLTVL.